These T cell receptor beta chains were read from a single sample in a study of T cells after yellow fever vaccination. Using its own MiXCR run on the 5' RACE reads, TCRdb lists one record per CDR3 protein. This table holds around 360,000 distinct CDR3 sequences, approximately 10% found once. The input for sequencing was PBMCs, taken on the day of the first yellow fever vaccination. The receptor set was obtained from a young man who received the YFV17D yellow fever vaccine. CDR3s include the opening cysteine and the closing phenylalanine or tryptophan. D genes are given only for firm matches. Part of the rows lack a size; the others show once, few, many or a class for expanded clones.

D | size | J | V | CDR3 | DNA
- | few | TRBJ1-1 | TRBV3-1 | CASSQEQGGKAFF | TGTGCCAGCAGCCAAGAACAGGGAGGAAAAGCTTTCTTT
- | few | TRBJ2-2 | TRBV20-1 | CSAREGARELFF | TGCAGTGCTAGGGAGGGGGCCCGGGAGCTGTTTTTT
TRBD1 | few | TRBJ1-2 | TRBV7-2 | CASSAASGGINYGYTF | TGTGCCAGCAGCGCCGCCTCAGGGGGCATTAACTATGGCTACACCTTC
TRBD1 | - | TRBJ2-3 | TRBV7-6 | CASSPLPGRTGDTQYF | TGTGCCAGCAGCCCCCTCCCGGGACGGACAGGAGATACGCAGTATTTT
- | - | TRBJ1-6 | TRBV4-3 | CASSQSPQGNSPLHF | TGCGCCAGCAGCCAATCCCCGCAGGGCAATTCACCCCTCCACTTT
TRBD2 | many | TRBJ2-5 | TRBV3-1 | CASSQEAGANGPQYF | TGTGCCAGCAGCCAAGAAGCGGGGGCCAACGGACCCCAGTACTTC
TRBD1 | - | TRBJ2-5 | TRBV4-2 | CASSQDSGGKTQYF | TGTGCCAGCAGCCAAGATTCAGGGGGAAAGACCCAGTACTTC
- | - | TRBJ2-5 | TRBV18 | CASSYSEEETQYF | TGTGCCAGCTCATACTCGGAAGAAGAGACCCAGTACTTC
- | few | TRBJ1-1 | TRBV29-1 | CSVTGDGTEAFF | TGCAGCGTTACGGGGGATGGGACTGAAGCTTTCTTT
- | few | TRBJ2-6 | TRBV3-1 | CASSRISGANVLTF | TGTGCCAGCAGCAGGATCTCTGGGGCCAACGTCCTGACTTTC
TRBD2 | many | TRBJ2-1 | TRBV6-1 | CASSTLSGGPYNEQFF | TGTGCCAGCAGTACCTTGTCGGGGGGGCCTTACAATGAGCAGTTCTTC
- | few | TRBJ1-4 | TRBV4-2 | CASSQGQGPQGEKLFF | TGTGCCAGCAGCCAAGGGCAGGGGCCGCAAGGGGAAAAACTGTTTTTT
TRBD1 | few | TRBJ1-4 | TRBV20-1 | CSAEDRGTNEKLFF | TGCAGTGCTGAGGACAGGGGAACTAATGAAAAACTGTTTTTT
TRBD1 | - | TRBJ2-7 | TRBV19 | CASSIQGQLYEQYF | TGTGCCAGTAGTATTCAGGGACAGCTCTACGAGCAGTACTTC
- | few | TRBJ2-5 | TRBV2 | CASEDERETQYF | TGTGCCAGCGAGGACGAGAGGGAGACCCAGTACTTC
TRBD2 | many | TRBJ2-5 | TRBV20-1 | CSALTGLAGTQYF | TGCAGTGCTCTCACTGGACTAGCAGGGACCCAGTACTTC
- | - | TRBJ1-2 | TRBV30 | CAWSLGGGYTF | TGTGCCTGGAGTCTAGGGGGTGGCTACACCTTC
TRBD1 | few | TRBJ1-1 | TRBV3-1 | CASSQLDRVGTEAFF | TGTGCCAGCAGCCAACTGGACAGGGTGGGGACTGAAGCTTTCTTT
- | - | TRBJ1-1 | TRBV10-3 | CAISGQGRTEAFF | TGTGCCATCAGTGGGCAGGGGCGGACTGAAGCTTTCTTT
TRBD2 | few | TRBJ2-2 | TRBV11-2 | CASSLPSGGDSNTGELFF | TGTGCCAGCAGCCTTCCTAGCGGGGGGGACTCGAACACCGGGGAGCTGTTTTTT
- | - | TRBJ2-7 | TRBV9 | CASSVGGAAYEQYF | TGTGCCAGCAGCGTAGGGGGGGCTGCCTACGAGCAGTACTTC
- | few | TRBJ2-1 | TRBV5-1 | CASSWNADLSYNEQFF | TGCGCCAGCAGCTGGAACGCCGACCTCTCCTACAATGAGCAGTTCTTC
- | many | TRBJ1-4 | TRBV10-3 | CASQGPRGEKLFF | TGTGCCAGCCAGGGGCCTAGAGGTGAAAAACTGTTTTTT
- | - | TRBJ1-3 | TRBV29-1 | CSAHYSGNTIYF | TGCAGCGCCCACTACTCTGGAAACACCATATATTTT
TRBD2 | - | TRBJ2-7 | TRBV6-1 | CASRPAVAGDFSYEQYF | TGTGCCAGCAGGCCCGCAGTTGCGGGGGACTTCTCCTACGAGCAGTACTTC
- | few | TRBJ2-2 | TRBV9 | CASSVAGGFTGELFF | TGTGCCAGCAGCGTAGCGGGCGGCTTCACCGGGGAGCTGTTTTTT
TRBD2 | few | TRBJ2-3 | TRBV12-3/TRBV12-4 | CASSLGGLAGGLTDTQYF | TGTGCCAGCAGTTTAGGGGGACTAGCGGGGGGACTCACAGATACGCAGTATTTT
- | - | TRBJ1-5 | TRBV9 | CASSRGGGEGNQPQHF | TGTGCCAGCAGCCGCGGGGGGGGCGAGGGCAATCAGCCCCAGCATTTT
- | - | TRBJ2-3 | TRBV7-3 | CASSLFAGASTDTQYF | TGTGCCAGCAGCTTATTTGCGGGGGCGAGCACAGATACGCAGTATTTT
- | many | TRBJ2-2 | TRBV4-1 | CASSQMTSGIGLFF | TGCGCCAGCAGCCAAATGACGAGCGGTATCGGGCTGTTTTTT
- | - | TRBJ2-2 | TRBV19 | CASSRLQNSNTGELFF | TGTGCCAGTAGTCGACTCCAGAATTCGAACACCGGGGAGCTGTTTTTT
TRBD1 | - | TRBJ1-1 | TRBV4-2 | CASSHRTGGIAEAFF | TGTGCCAGCAGCCACCGGACAGGGGGCATCGCTGAAGCTTTCTTT
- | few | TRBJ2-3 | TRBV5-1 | CASSHPGSDTQYF | TGCGCCAGCAGCCACCCGGGATCAGATACGCAGTATTTT
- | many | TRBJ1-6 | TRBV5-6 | CASSLGQSPLHF | TGTGCCAGCAGCTTGGGACAATCCCCCCTCCACTTT
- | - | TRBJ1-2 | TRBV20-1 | CSASPSGGNGYTF | TGCAGTGCTAGCCCATCCGGGGGAAATGGCTACACCTTC
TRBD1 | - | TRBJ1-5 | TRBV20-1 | CSAPTTGGASNQPQHF | TGCAGTGCCCCCACTACAGGGGGCGCGAGCAATCAGCCCCAGCATTTT
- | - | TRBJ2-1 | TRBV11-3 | CASSLDGSAASYNEQFF | TGTGCCAGCAGCTTAGATGGGTCGGCAGCTAGCTACAATGAGCAGTTCTTC
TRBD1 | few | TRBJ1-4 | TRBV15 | CATSYRSGGKLFF | TGTGCCACCAGCTACCGCTCAGGGGGAAAACTGTTTTTT
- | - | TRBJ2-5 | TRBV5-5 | CASRFSAIEETQYF | TGTGCCAGCCGTTTCTCCGCCATTGAAGAGACCCAGTACTTC
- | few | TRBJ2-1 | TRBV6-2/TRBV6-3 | CASSYGARDNEQFF | TGTGCCAGCAGTTACGGGGCTAGGGACAATGAGCAGTTCTTC